A single sample is the source of the 19 T cell receptor beta chains below, sequenced in a study of T cells in Graves' hyperthyroidism and ophthalmopathy. The source material, RNA transcripts, was used to amplify TCR beta CDR3 regions. A set of HTBI primers served as the primers for a first-round RT-PCR of the TCR CDR3. MiXCR was run by TCRdb on the multiplex PCR reads, yielding one entry per CDR3 protein. The table has approximately 700,000 distinct CDR3 sequences, around 17% seen once. The source material was blood. The receptors here all came from a young man with Graves' hyperthyroidism.

This clonotype was recorded a few times. The chain uses TRBV9 and TRBJ2-7; D gene uncertain. Trimming left V 0 bases short and J 0 bases short, with 10 bases between. The CDR3 spans 15 residues. Looked up from germline, CDR1 is SGDLS and CDR2 is YYNGEE. The CDR3 nucleotides read TGTGCCAGCAGCGTAGCAAAAGGCCTCTCCTACGAGCAGTACTTC. Translating it yields CASSVAKGLSYEQYF.

The V and J genes are TRBV12-5 and TRBJ1-1, with 9 bases identical to TRBD1. This CDR3 is 19 amino acids long. Trimming removed 0 bases from V and 4 bases from J; junction bases left unmatched: 15. The germline V gene encodes CDR1 LGHNT and CDR2 FRNRAP. The CDR3 coding sequence is TGTGCTAGTGGTTTGGTACCATATGACAGGGGGTTGAAGGTCACTGAAGCTTTCTTT. This encodes CASGLVPYDRGLKVTEAFF.

This clonotype was found many times. The chain carries TRBV28 and TRBJ2-7; 10 nucleotides match TRBD2. After removal of 2 bases from V and 0 bases from J, the junction contained 4 bases not matched to a gene. The CDR3 spans 16 residues. The V gene's germline CDR1 is MDHEN and CDR2 SYDVKM. DNA of the CDR3: TGTGCCAGCAGTTTACCCACTAGCGGGAACTCCTACGAGCAGTACTTC. It specifies CASSLPTSGNSYEQYF. Complete variable domain (other parts from reference TRBV28 and TRBJ2-7): DVKVTQSSRYLVKRTGEKVFLECVQDMDHENMFWYRQDPGLGLRLIYFSYDVKMKEKGDIPEGYSVSREKKERFSLILESASTNQTSMYLCASSLPTSGNSYEQYFGPGTRLTVT.

Of note for this clonotype: This could be a read error, since a much larger clone is one nucleotide away. This chain links TRBV18 with TRBJ2-5; D uncertain. Per germline, CDR1 KGHSH and CDR2 LQKENI. Trimming pared 3 bases from V and 6 bases from J, leaving 8 bases between. There are 12 residues in the CDR3. CDR3 coding DNA: TGTGCCAGCTCACCTGACGAGCAGACCCAGTACTTC. It encodes CASSPDEQTQYF.

The chain employs TRBV7-2 and TRBJ2-7; 10 bases agree with TRBD2. CDR1 and CDR2 (germline): SGHTA, FQGNSA. J was trimmed by 5 bases and V by 5 bases; bases with no gene match: 6. The CDR3 is made up of 14 amino acids. CDR3 sequence (DNA): TGTGCCAGCAGCGAAAGCGGGAGGGGGCACGAGCAGTACTTC. The encoded protein is CASSESGRGHEQYF.

This clonotype was recorded only once. The V gene is TRBV11-2, the J gene TRBJ2-7; 14 bases align to TRBD2. V shed 4 bases, J shed 3 bases, and the junction held 14 bases outside the gene matches. Germline assignment: CDR1 SGHAT and CDR2 FQNNGV. This CDR3 has 19 amino acids. DNA of the CDR3: TGTGCCAGCAGCTCCCATTCCGGGACTAGCGGGAGTAGGATCTACGAGCAGTACTTC. This encodes CASSSHSGTSGSRIYEQYF.

This clonotype was seen many times. The CDR3 here is CASSLVVGYEQYF. CDR3 in DNA: TGTGCCAGCAGCTTAGTAGTCGGCTACGAGCAGTACTTC. The chain employs TRBV7-9 and TRBJ2-7; D is unclear. The germline V gene has CDR1 SEHNR and CDR2 FQNEAQ (reference sequence). The CDR3 extends over 13 amino acids. V was trimmed by 1 base and J by 3 bases, leaving 7 bases between them.

The sample holds many counts of this clonotype. The V gene is TRBV11-3, the J gene TRBJ2-7; no reliable D call. Germline-derived CDR1 and CDR2 are SGHNT and YENEEA. The ends were cut back, 0 bases at V and 6 bases at J, with 6 bases in the middle. CDR3 size: 12 residues. CDR3 protein: CASSLEGTEQYF. Here the CDR3 DNA reads TGTGCCAGCAGCTTAGAAGGTACCGAGCAGTACTTC.

This clonotype was seen repeatedly, ten times or more. The V gene is TRBV7-9, the J gene TRBJ1-4, with a weak D call TRBD1 (5 bases). CDR1 and CDR2 from the germline V gene are SEHNR and FQNEAQ (reference sequence). There are 14 residues in the CDR3. The ends were cut back, 5 bases at V and 3 bases at J, with 10 bases in the middle. The CDR3 protein is CASSPRGSNEKLFF. CDR3 bases: TGTGCCAGCAGCCCACGGGGGTCTAATGAAAAACTGTTTTTT.

This clonotype has only a few counts. The chain uses TRBV4-1 and TRBJ2-1; 10 nucleotides align to TRBD2. V was clipped by 5 bases and J by 0 bases; unmatched bases: 7. Germline V lookup: CDR1 MGHRA, CDR2 YSYEKL. CDR3 length: 17 amino acids. CDR3 sequence reads: CASSDLAGVSSYNEQFF. The CDR3 region has the DNA TGCGCCAGCAGCGACCTAGCGGGGGTTAGCTCCTACAATGAGCAGTTCTTC.

This clonotype was seen repeatedly, ten times or more. CDR3 region: CATSRGRGPAYEQYF. The CDR3 region has the DNA TGTGCCACCAGCAGGGGCCGGGGGCCGGCCTACGAGCAGTACTTC. The chain recombines TRBV15 with TRBJ2-7, with D perhaps matching TRBD1 or TRBD2 (6 bases each). Trimming left V 3 bases short and J 2 bases short, with 14 bases between. The CDR3 has 15 residues. In germline, CDR1 is LNHNV, CDR2 YYDKDF (reference sequence).

This chain connects TRBV7-3 to TRBJ2-1; 7 nucleotides line up with TRBD2. Germline V CDR1 and CDR2: SGHTA, FQGTGA. V dropped 1 base and J dropped 0; count of bases not matched to a gene: 9. This CDR3 comprises 18 residues. The CDR3 sequence is CASSLRGGSVSSYNEQFF. In DNA, the CDR3 is TGTGCCAGCAGCTTAAGGGGCGGGAGCGTAAGCTCCTACAATGAGCAGTTCTTC.

The chain carries TRBV4-1 and TRBJ2-5; 7 bases align to TRBD1. Germline loops: CDR1 MGHRA, CDR2 YSYEKL. V shed 2 bases, J shed 3 bases, and the junction held 6 bases outside the gene matches. The CDR3 sequence is 15 residues long. The CDR3 protein is CASSQMRGQEETQYF. In nucleotides, the CDR3 is TGCGCCAGCAGCCAAATGCGAGGACAGGAAGAGACCCAGTACTTC.

The rearrangement uses TRBV9 and TRBJ2-1; 7 bases match TRBD1. The CDR3 is made up of 14 amino acids. After removal of 0 bases from V and 4 bases from J, the junction contained 1 base not matched to a gene. Germline CDR1 reads SGDLS; CDR2 reads YYNGEE. The CDR3 DNA reads as TGTGCCAGCAGCGTAGGGACAGGATACAATGAGCAGTTCTTC. This sequence encodes CASSVGTGYNEQFF.

The sample holds a few counts of this clonotype. The chain is built from TRBV5-8 and TRBJ2-7; no firm D call. Trimming shortened V by 4 bases and J by 3 bases, and 11 bases separated the two germline ends. This CDR3 comprises 13 residues. Germline lookup yields CDR1 SGHTS and CDR2 YDEGEE. The DNA of the CDR3 is TGTGCCAGCAGCGTGGGTCCTTTCTACGAGCAGTACTTC. Its protein product is CASSVGPFYEQYF.

This chain uses TRBV18 with TRBJ2-6; D remains ambiguous. V lost 1 base and J 0 bases, leaving 7 bases between the germline ends. Germline lookup yields CDR1 KGHSH and CDR2 LQKENI. This CDR3 comprises 16 residues. The CDR3 DNA is TGTGCCAGCTCACCACAGGGCCCCTCTGGGGCCAACGTCCTGACTTTC. It translates to CASSPQGPSGANVLTF.

This clonotype was observed at least ten times. A read error may produce the germline difference seen at one junction end. The chain has TRBV7-7 and TRBJ2-4, with D unclear. The CDR3 covers 13 residues. The germline V gene has CDR1 SSHAT and CDR2 FNYEAQ (reference sequence). The CDR3 loop reads CASSSGIGNIQYF. The CDR3 DNA reads as TGTGCTAGCAGCTCGGGCATTGGAAACATTCAGTACTTC. Using reference TRBV7-7 and TRBJ2-4 for the parts outside the CDR3, the full variable domain is GAGVSQSPRYKVTKRGQDVTLRCDPISSHATLYWYQQALGQGPEFLTYFNYEAQPDKSGLPSDRFSAERPEGSISTLTIQRTEQRDSAMYRCASSSGIGNIQYFGAGTRLSVL.

V gene TRBV7-9 combines with J gene TRBJ1-1; D is perhaps TRBD1 (5 bases). The CDR3 contains 14 residues. Between the trimmed V and J ends, which lost 5 bases and 0 bases, there was a span of 10 bases. Germline CDR1 SEHNR, CDR2 FQNEAQ (reference sequence). For the CDR3, the DNA is TGTGCCAGCAGCACGGGACGTATGAACACTGAAGCTTTCTTT. It codes for CASSTGRMNTEAFF.

This clonotype showed up many times. The gene calls are TRBV28 and TRBJ2-1; 8 nucleotides align to TRBD1. Looked up from germline, CDR1 is MDHEN and CDR2 is SYDVKM. Trimming took 6 bases from V and 8 from J; bases not matched to a gene: 3. The CDR3 runs to 12 residues. The CDR3 spells CASSPRGHEQFF. The CDR3 DNA is TGTGCCAGCAGCCCCAGGGGGCATGAGCAGTTCTTC.